Below, 27 T cell receptor beta chains from the same sample are listed, as sequenced in a study of T-cell memory formation after mild COVID-19. TCRdb ran MiXCR on the 5' RACE reads and lists one entry per CDR3 protein. The sample consists of 190,000 or so distinct CDR3 sequences, about 27% of them appearing once. Sequencing used PBMCs or a T cell subset sorted from them (not recorded which). These receptors were obtained from an adult woman who had mild COVID-19 (a few samples of this study predate the infection). Cell type and time point are not known.

This chain connects TRBV20-1 to TRBJ2-5, with 8 bases matching TRBD1. Looked up from germline, CDR1 is DFQATT and CDR2 is SNEGSKA (reference sequence). J gave up 5 bases and V 3 bases, and 14 bases lay outside the gene matches. This CDR3 has 16 residues. The CDR3 reads CSASGPWTGRWETQYF. DNA for the CDR3: TGCAGTGCTAGTGGCCCCTGGACAGGGAGGTGGGAGACCCAGTACTTC.

The J gene is TRBJ2-1, the V gene TRBV7-2, with no clear D. In germline, CDR1 is SGHTA, CDR2 FQGNSA. The CDR3 is 15 residues long. Trimming took off 0 bases at V and 6 bases at J, with 12 bases between the two ends. The DNA for the CDR3 is TGTGCCAGCAGCTTAGCGTCACCTTTGGGCAATGAGCAGTTCTTC. This codes for CASSLASPLGNEQFF.

This sequence joins TRBV24-1 and TRBJ2-7; 12 nucleotides match TRBD2. CDR3 length equals 17 residues. J was trimmed by 3 bases and V by 3 bases; bases with no gene match: 8. Per germline, CDR1 KGHDR and CDR2 SFDVKD. CDR3 nucleotide sequence: TGTGCCACCAGTGATCTAGATGTGACTAGCGGGAGCTACGAGCAGTACTTC. Residues: CATSDLDVTSGSYEQYF.

This sequence joins TRBV5-1 and TRBJ2-7; possibly TRBD1 for D (5 bases). Trimming cost V 3 bases and J 2 bases, with 12 bases left between them. Germline V gene lookup returns CDR1 SGHRS and CDR2 YFSETQ. The CDR3 contains 14 residues. The CDR3, as DNA: TGCGCCAGCAGCTCAAAGGGGATTCCCTACGAGCAGTACTTC. Its protein is CASSSKGIPYEQYF. Together with reference TRBV5-1 and TRBJ2-7, the CDR3 gives the full variable domain: KAGVTQTPRYLIKTRGQQVTLSCSPISGHRSVSWYQQTPGQGLQFLFEYFSETQRNKGNFPGRFSGRQFSNSRSEMNVSTLELGDSALYLCASSSKGIPYEQYFGPGTRLTVT.

This clonotype was detected only a few times. The chain has TRBV15 and TRBJ2-1; D gene ambiguous. V was clipped by 0 bases and J by 4 bases, with 7 bases between them. CDR3 size: 14 residues. Germline lookup yields CDR1 LNHNV and CDR2 YYDKDF (reference sequence). DNA of the CDR3: TGTGCCACCAGCAGAGATAGAGATTACAATGAGCAGTTCTTC. Translating gives CATSRDRDYNEQFF.

This clonotype has more than one count but fewer than ten. The chain uses TRBV3-1 and TRBJ2-5; no clear D gene. CDR3 length: 13 residues. The V and J ends lost 5 bases and 5 bases respectively, with 12 bases between them. CDR1 and CDR2 from the germline V gene are LGHDT and YNNKEL (reference sequence). CDR3 protein: CASSTTLVETQYF. CDR3 DNA: TGTGCCAGCAGCACTACTCTGGTGGAGACCCAGTACTTC.

This clonotype was counted a few times. The chain couples TRBV14 to TRBJ2-7, with TRBD1 as a possible D gene (6 bases). The germline V gene has CDR1 SGHDN and CDR2 FVKESK. The ends were cut back, 1 base at V and 0 bases at J, with 10 bases in the middle. The CDR3 runs 15 residues. The CDR3 region has the DNA TGTGCCAGCAGCCAAGTAAGAGGGGGCTCCTACGAGCAGTACTTC. As protein: CASSQVRGGSYEQYF.

The chain combines TRBV9 with TRBJ2-2; 8 nucleotides match TRBD2. The V segment lost 1 base and the J segment 4 bases; nucleotides outside the gene matches: 3. There are 15 residues in the CDR3. From germline, CDR1 is SGDLS and CDR2 YYNGEE. The chain's CDR3 is CASSVRSGITGELFF. CDR3 in DNA: TGTGCCAGCAGCGTACGTAGCGGGATCACCGGGGAGCTGTTTTTT. Using reference TRBV9 and TRBJ2-2 for the parts outside the CDR3, the full variable domain is DSGVTQTPKHLITATGQRVTLRCSPRSGDLSVYWYQQSLDQGLQFLIQYYNGEERAKGNILERFSAQQFPDLHSELNLSSLELGDSALYFCASSVRSGITGELFFGEGSRLTVL.

The count of this clonotype is one. This rearrangement joins TRBV15 to TRBJ2-2; no definite D call. Germline assignment: CDR1 LNHNV and CDR2 YYDKDF (reference sequence). Trimming stripped 5 bases from V and 2 bases from J, with 3 bases between. This CDR3 is built from 12 residues. The chain's CDR3 is CATSPNTGELFF. The CDR3, as DNA: TGTGCCACCAGCCCAAACACCGGGGAGCTGTTTTTT.

This chain joins TRBV7-9 and TRBJ1-1, with D unresolved. Germline CDR1 is SEHNR and CDR2 is FQNEAQ (reference sequence). This CDR3 spans 13 amino acids. V dropped 3 bases and J dropped 1 base, with 6 bases sitting between them. The CDR3 spells CASSFDGNTEAFF. The DNA of the CDR3 is TGTGCCAGCAGCTTCGATGGGAACACTGAAGCTTTCTTT.

This clonotype was detected a few times. The CDR3 DNA reads TGTGCCAGCAGCGACGGGACTAGCGGGAGTCCCAATGAGCAGTTCTTC. This encodes CASSDGTSGSPNEQFF. This chain links TRBV7-9 with TRBJ2-1, with 14 bases aligning to TRBD2. The trim removed 5 bases at V and 6 bases at J, leaving 6 bases unmatched. Germline lookup yields CDR1 SEHNR and CDR2 FQNEAQ (reference sequence). The CDR3 runs 16 residues.

This clonotype turned up a few times. The chain is built from TRBV19 and TRBJ1-2; possible D gene TRBD1, 6 bases. From germline, CDR1 is LNHDA and CDR2 SQIVND (reference sequence). Trimming removed 3 bases from V and 7 bases from J, with 15 bases in between. There are 14 residues in the CDR3. The CDR3 here is CASSIATGTSGYTF. The CDR3 DNA reads TGTGCCAGTAGTATTGCTACCGGGACAAGTGGCTACACCTTC. The full variable domain, with the rest looked up from reference TRBV19 and TRBJ1-2, is DGGITQSPKYLFRKEGQNVTLSCEQNLNHDAMYWYRQDPGQGLRLIYYSQIVNDFQKGDIAEGYSVSREKKESFPLTVTSAQKNPTAFYLCASSIATGTSGYTFGSGTRLTVV.

In its sample, this clonotype was seen a few times. The chain employs TRBV12-3 or TRBV12-4 and TRBJ2-5; D is possibly TRBD2 (5 bases). This CDR3 has 14 amino acids. The ends were cut back, 2 bases at V and 2 bases at J, with 9 bases in the middle. CDR3 region: CASSLLGDQETQYF. CDR3 DNA sequence: TGTGCCAGCAGTTTATTGGGAGATCAAGAGACCCAGTACTTC.

This sequence joins TRBV7-9 and TRBJ1-1; 9 positions match TRBD1. Germline V gene sequence: CDR1 SEHNR, CDR2 FQNEAQ (reference sequence). V trimming: 8 bases; J trimming: 1 base; junction bases outside the gene matches: 14. CDR3 length equals 17 residues. In DNA form, the CDR3 reads TGTGCCAGCTTGGGGGACAGGGAATACAGGGGGAACACTGAAGCTTTCTTT. It codes for CASLGDREYRGNTEAFF.

This clonotype was seen a few times. The rearrangement links TRBV12-3 or TRBV12-4 to TRBJ2-6; 11 bases agree with TRBD2. With V trimmed by 5 bases and J by 0 bases, 9 bases remained unmatched. This CDR3 is built from 19 residues. Here the CDR3 reads CASSPGLAELSSGANVLTF. The CDR3 region has the DNA TGTGCCAGCAGTCCGGGACTAGCGGAACTTAGCTCTGGGGCCAACGTCCTGACTTTC.

J is TRBJ2-1 and V is TRBV9; TRBD1 might be the D (6 bases). The CDR3 runs to 13 residues. The germline V gene encodes CDR1 SGDLS and CDR2 YYNGEE. The V end lost 3 bases, the J end lost 8 bases, and 12 bases lay between the germline ends. The CDR3 region is CASSESSGDEQFF. In DNA, the CDR3 is TGTGCCAGCAGCGAATCGTCAGGGGATGAGCAGTTCTTC.

This clonotype was seen a few times. The chain carries TRBV7-9 and TRBJ2-3; D uncertain. The germline CDR1 and CDR2 sequences are SEHNR and FQNEAQ (reference sequence). V lost 2 bases and J 2 bases, leaving 14 bases between the germline ends. The CDR3 is 16 residues long. CDR3 loop: CASSLILGASTDTQYF. In DNA form, the CDR3 reads TGTGCCAGCAGCTTAATTCTGGGCGCCTCCACAGATACGCAGTATTTT.

This clonotype was observed a handful of times. The V and J genes are TRBV20-1 and TRBJ2-7; no definite D call. The germline CDR1 and CDR2 sequences are DFQATT and SNEGSKA (reference sequence). This CDR3 is 13 amino acids long. The V end lost 1 base, the J end lost 1 base, and 8 bases lay between the germline ends. CDR3 residues: CSARGAESYEQYF. DNA for the CDR3: TGCAGTGCTAGAGGGGCAGAATCCTACGAGCAGTACTTC.

The chain joins TRBV4-1 to TRBJ2-5, with 10 nucleotides matching TRBD2. The CDR3 consists of 15 residues. The germline V gene has CDR1 MGHRA and CDR2 YSYEKL. The ends lost 4 bases at V and 4 bases at J; junction bases unmatched: 6. CDR3 protein: CASSPLLAGRETQYF. The CDR3 bases are TGCGCCAGCAGCCCGCTACTAGCGGGGAGAGAGACCCAGTACTTC.

V gene TRBV5-1 combines with J gene TRBJ2-3; 7 bases align to TRBD1. V lost 4 bases, J lost 1 base, and 3 bases stayed unmatched. Germline V gene sequence: CDR1 SGHRS, CDR2 YFSETQ. This CDR3 is 14 amino acids long. CDR3 sequence: CASSDGQGTDTQYF. In DNA, the CDR3 is TGCGCCAGCAGCGATGGACAGGGCACAGATACGCAGTATTTT.

The table lists this clonotype with a few counts. The J gene is TRBJ1-2, the V gene TRBV7-9; D remains ambiguous. CDR3 length: 12 residues. CDR1 is SEHNR and CDR2 is FQNEAQ in the germline V gene (reference sequence). CDR3 DNA: TGTGCTGCGGGCCTCCCCCGCTATGGCTACACCTTC. As protein: CAAGLPRYGYTF.

The genes are TRBV4-1 and TRBJ2-3, with TRBD2 identical over 12 bases. With 4 bases clipped from V and 10 bases from J, the junction kept 12 bases outside the gene matches. The CDR3 has 16 residues. Germline CDR1 and CDR2: MGHRA and YSYEKL. The CDR3 sequence: CASSRGLAGRSAAQYF. The CDR3 DNA is TGCGCCAGCAGCCGAGGACTAGCGGGGAGGTCAGCGGCGCAGTATTTT.

The chain links TRBV24-1 to TRBJ1-5; TRBD1 matches 9 bases. This CDR3 has 14 amino acids. V gave up 6 bases and J gave up 3 bases; unmatched junction bases: 2. Looked up from germline, CDR1 is KGHDR and CDR2 is SFDVKD. The CDR3 DNA reads as TGTGCCACCAGTCGGACAGGGGTCAATCAGCCCCAGCATTTT. Protein product: CATSRTGVNQPQHF.

This sequence joins TRBV3-1 and TRBJ1-4; D is possibly TRBD1 (5 bases). The CDR3 length is 12 residues. V lost 4 bases, J lost 10 bases, and 10 bases lay in between. Germline CDR1 reads LGHDT; CDR2 reads YNNKEL (reference sequence). CDR3 in amino acids: CASSLPGGKLFF. CDR3 bases: TGTGCCAGCAGCCTCCCTGGGGGAAAACTGTTTTTT.

V and J are TRBV9 and TRBJ2-5; 13 bases agree with TRBD2. Germline loops: CDR1 SGDLS, CDR2 YYNGEE. The J segment lost 3 bases and the V segment lost 3 bases, leaving 5 bases of the junction unmatched. CDR3 length: 16 residues. The CDR3 DNA follows: TGTGCCAGCAGCGACACTAGCGGGAGGGATGAAGAGACCCAGTACTTC. Translating gives CASSDTSGRDEETQYF.

The CDR3 region has the DNA TGTGCCAGCAGTGAAGGGTATGAAGCTTTCTTT. This sequence encodes CASSEGYEAFF. The chain couples TRBV2 to TRBJ1-1; D gene unclear. From germline, CDR1 is SNHLY and CDR2 FYNNEI. The V and J ends lost 1 base and 7 bases respectively, with 4 bases between them. The CDR3 spans 11 residues.

This chain connects TRBV10-3 to TRBJ1-5; TRBD1 matches 7 bases. After removal of 0 bases from V and 3 bases from J, the junction contained 5 bases not matched to a gene. The CDR3 consists of 16 residues. Germline CDR1 ENHRY, CDR2 SYGVKD. The CDR3 sequence is CAISESPGQFNQPQHF. The CDR3 nucleotides read TGTGCCATCAGTGAGTCCCCGGGACAGTTCAATCAGCCCCAGCATTTT.